A single sample gave rise to the 14 T cell receptor beta chains below, sequenced in a study of cytomegalovirus exposure and HLA in healthy donors. Sequencing was performed with immunoSEQ multiplex PCR; in TCRdb, only in-frame clones are kept and a portion is missing. The table lists 250,000 to 400,000 clones, about 90% of them singletons. Sequenced material: PBMCs. These receptor sequences come from a woman aged 25-40 years in good health and CMV-seropositive.

The rearrangement links TRBV5-6 to TRBJ2-5, with a tentative D call TRBD1 (6 bases). Trimming left V 0 bases short and J 4 bases short, with 16 bases between. This CDR3 is built from 16 residues. Germline V gives CDR1 SGHDT, CDR2 YYEEEE. CDR3 in amino acids: CASSLAGRGGRETQYF. In DNA, the CDR3 is TGTGCCAGCAGCTTGGCCGGCAGGGGTGGGAGAGAGACCCAGTACTTC.

This clone was recorded once. This chain connects TRBV11-2 to TRBJ1-6; D call uncertain. Germline V gene lookup returns CDR1 SGHAT and CDR2 FQNNGV. The CDR3 spans 18 residues. Trimming took off 2 bases at V and 4 bases at J, with 18 bases between the two ends. CDR3 DNA sequence: TGTGCCAGCAGCTTACCTATAGGAGGTGGGGAGTATAATTCACCCCTCCACTTT. Encoded protein: CASSLPIGGGEYNSPLHF.

This clone was recorded once. The gene calls are TRBV6-5 and TRBJ2-1, with D unresolved. The germline V gene encodes CDR1 MNHEY and CDR2 SVGAGI. The CDR3 runs to 13 residues. V dropped 7 bases and J dropped 7 bases, with 14 bases sitting between them. This CDR3 reads CASKRPSNNEQFF. The CDR3 DNA is TGTGCCAGCAAACGTCCCTCAAATAATGAGCAGTTCTTC.

The rearrangement joins TRBV27 to TRBJ2-4, with 10 bases fitting TRBD1. The CDR3 contains 18 residues. The V segment lost 5 bases and the J segment 9 bases; nucleotides outside the gene matches: 19. From germline, CDR1 is MNHEY and CDR2 SMNVEV (reference sequence). CDR3 sequence: CASSPKLTRDRGGGIQYF. The CDR3 bases are TGTGCCAGCAGTCCTAAACTGACACGGGACAGGGGTGGGGGCATTCAGTACTTC.

The gene calls are TRBV5-1 and TRBJ2-5; tentative D call: TRBD1 (6 bases). The CDR3 is 13 amino acids. CDR1 and CDR2 (germline): SGHRS, YFSETQ. Between the trimmed V and J ends, which lost 2 bases and 5 bases, there was a span of 10 bases. In DNA, the CDR3 is TGCGCCAGCAGCTTACAGGGAGTCGAGACCCAGTACTTC. Its protein is CASSLQGVETQYF.

The chain recombines TRBV29-1 with TRBJ2-2; no reliable D call. The CDR3 spans 12 residues. V was shortened by 4 bases and J by 1 base, with 4 bases between the two germline ends. The germline gives CDR1 SQVTM, CDR2 ANQGSEA. CDR3 sequence reads: CSVVGNTGELFF. The CDR3 coding sequence is TGCAGCGTTGTCGGGAACACCGGGGAGCTGTTTTTT.

The chain combines TRBV5-1 with TRBJ2-1, with 8 nucleotides matching TRBD2. This CDR3 has 15 residues. V trimming: 4 bases; J trimming: 6 bases; junction bases outside the gene matches: 9. Per the germline V gene, CDR1 is SGHRS and CDR2 is YFSETQ. The CDR3, as DNA: TGCGCCAGCAGCCCGGGTGTAGCGGGGCGCAATGAGCAGTTCTTC. It translates to CASSPGVAGRNEQFF. The variable domain in full, with the rest retrieved from reference TRBV5-1 and TRBJ2-1, is KAGVTQTPRYLIKTRGQQVTLSCSPISGHRSVSWYQQTPGQGLQFLFEYFSETQRNKGNFPGRFSGRQFSNSRSEMNVSTLELGDSALYLCASSPGVAGRNEQFFGPGTRLTVL.

DNA for the CDR3: TGTGCCAGCAGTCCCGGGACAGGGTTTCAGCCCCAGCATTTT. Protein product: CASSPGTGFQPQHF. This sequence joins TRBV27 and TRBJ1-5, with 9 bases lining up with TRBD1. V shed 5 bases and J 6 bases; nucleotides not matched to a gene: 5. Per the germline V gene, CDR1 is MNHEY and CDR2 is SMNVEV (reference sequence). The CDR3 contains 14 residues.

The J gene is TRBJ1-1, the V gene TRBV5-4; no clear D gene. The germline gives CDR1 SGHNT, CDR2 YYREEE (reference sequence). Trimming pared 2 bases from V and 0 bases from J, leaving 11 bases between. This CDR3 is 15 amino acids long. The CDR3 sequence: CASSLSGIMNTEAFF. The DNA of the CDR3 is TGTGCCAGCAGCTTAAGTGGAATTATGAACACTGAAGCTTTCTTT.

The chain carries TRBV29-1 and TRBJ2-7, with D possibly TRBD1 on 5 matching bases. The CDR3 is 12 amino acids. Germline assignment: CDR1 SQVTM and CDR2 ANQGSEA. Between the trimmed V and J ends, which lost 0 bases and 12 bases, there was a span of 15 bases. CDR3 in amino acids: CSVEEDTASRYF. The CDR3 bases are TGCAGCGTTGAAGAGGACACGGCCTCGCGGTACTTC.

This clone was picked up a small number of times. This rearrangement joins TRBV5-1 to TRBJ2-5; tentatively, D is TRBD1 or TRBD2 (5 bases each). The CDR3 contains 14 residues. The V end was cut by 4 bases, the J end by 2 bases, with 12 bases between. The V gene's germline CDR1 is SGHRS and CDR2 YFSETQ. CDR3 loop: CASSTDGAQETQYF. For the CDR3, the DNA is TGCGCCAGCAGCACGGACGGGGCTCAAGAGACCCAGTACTTC.

This sequence joins TRBV2 and TRBJ2-7, with 14 positions matching TRBD2. Germline V CDR1 and CDR2: SNHLY, FYNNEI. With V trimmed by 7 bases and J by 0 bases, 5 bases remained unmatched. CDR3 length equals 16 residues. The CDR3, as DNA: TGTGCCAGCACCTGGACTAGCGGGGGGATCTCCTACGAGCAGTACTTC. Residues: CASTWTSGGISYEQYF.

The count of this clone is one. The J gene is TRBJ1-6, the V gene TRBV10-3; 8 nucleotides match TRBD1. V lost 6 bases, J lost 10 bases, and 5 bases stayed unmatched. Germline assignment: CDR1 ENHRY and CDR2 SYGVKD. The CDR3 spans 13 residues. CDR3 sequence (DNA): TGTGCCATCAGCGGACAGGGCGAATCACCCCTCCACTTT. Translation gives CAISGQGESPLHF.

The sample holds a few counts of this clone. The genes are TRBV2 and TRBJ2-1, with 8 bases matching TRBD1. Germline CDR1 and CDR2: SNHLY and FYNNEI. This CDR3 has 13 residues. Trimming removed 7 bases from V and 3 bases from J; junction bases left unmatched: 2. The CDR3 is CASTGQGYNEQFF. The CDR3 nucleotides read TGTGCCAGCACCGGACAGGGCTACAATGAGCAGTTCTTC.